Listed here are 18 T cell receptor beta chains from one sample, sequenced in a study of blood T cell repertoires in COVID-19. Data came from immunoSEQ multiplex PCR; TCRdb stores just in-frame clones and leaves some out. Here the sample spans approximately 160,000 clones, approximately 84% being singletons. The sequencing sample was made of peripheral blood. These receptors originate from a woman aged 55-70 years with COVID-19, enrolled during active disease.

This chain uses TRBV6-2 or TRBV6-3 with TRBJ1-2, with 8 positions matching TRBD1. V was clipped by 2 bases and J by 5 bases; unmatched bases: 16. CDR1 and CDR2 (germline): MNHEY, SVGEGT. The CDR3 sequence is 18 residues long. Here the CDR3 DNA reads TGTGCCAGCAGTTACCCGACAGGGGCGATCACCTACACTTATGGCTACACCTTC. Translating gives CASSYPTGAITYTYGYTF.

This sequence joins TRBV19 and TRBJ1-5, with TRBD1 as a possible D gene (5 bases). Trimming left V 8 bases short and J 1 base short, with 9 bases between. Germline loops: CDR1 LNHDA, CDR2 SQIVND (reference sequence). The length of the CDR3 is 13 residues. The chain's CDR3 is CASAGHSNQPQHF. The CDR3 bases are TGTGCCAGTGCAGGACACAGCAATCAGCCCCAGCATTTT.

The V call is TRBV20-1, the J call TRBJ2-1; no clear D. The CDR3 sequence is 11 residues long. The germline CDR1 and CDR2 sequences are DFQATT and SNEGSKA (reference sequence). Trimming cost V 2 bases and J 10 bases, with 9 bases left between them. CDR3: CSARIQKEQFF. CDR3 nucleotides: TGCAGTGCTAGAATACAGAAGGAGCAGTTCTTC.

In the case of this clone: The sample carries other DNA sequences with the same CDR3. This sequence joins TRBV6-5 and TRBJ1-5; 8 bases fit TRBD1. The CDR3 loop spans 12 amino acids. The V and J ends lost 6 bases and 7 bases, in that order; junction bases with no gene match: 2. From germline, CDR1 is MNHEY and CDR2 SVGAGI. The CDR3 sequence is CASRAGGQPQHF. CDR3 nucleotide sequence: TGTGCCAGCAGAGCAGGGGGCCAGCCCCAGCATTTT.

This sequence joins TRBV10-3 and TRBJ1-4; 7 bases line up with TRBD1. After removal of 3 bases from V and 2 bases from J, the junction contained 6 bases not matched to a gene. The germline CDR1 and CDR2 sequences are ENHRY and SYGVKD. The CDR3 is 16 amino acids. CDR3 sequence reads: CAISDSRGRTNEKLFF. DNA of the CDR3: TGTGCCATCAGTGATTCGAGGGGGCGGACTAATGAAAAACTGTTTTTT.

The genes are TRBV5-1 and TRBJ1-3, with unresolved D. Germline V gives CDR1 SGHRS, CDR2 YFSETQ. CDR3 length: 15 residues. The V end lost 1 base, the J end lost 1 base, and 9 bases lay between the germline ends. The CDR3 DNA follows: TGCGCCAGCAGCTTGAGCGGTTCTTCTGGAAACACCATATATTTT. It is translated as CASSLSGSSGNTIYF.

This chain uses TRBV6-5 with TRBJ2-3; possibly TRBD2 for D (6 bases). The CDR3 length is 12 residues. Germline V gene lookup returns CDR1 MNHEY and CDR2 SVGAGI. The V and J ends lost 5 bases and 7 bases respectively, with 10 bases between them. The CDR3 spells CASSPSGHTQYF. CDR3 nucleotides: TGTGCCAGCAGTCCCAGCGGGCATACGCAGTATTTT.

The rearrangement uses TRBV18 and TRBJ1-6; D is possibly TRBD1 (6 bases). The CDR3 runs 16 residues. Trimming removed 1 base at V and 6 bases at J, with 13 bases between. The germline V gene has CDR1 KGHSH and CDR2 LQKENI. CDR3 in DNA: TGTGCCAGCTCACCACAGGGGACAACCCCTAATTCACCCCTCCACTTT. This encodes CASSPQGTTPNSPLHF. Full variable domain (remainder filled in from reference TRBV18 and TRBJ1-6): NAGVMQNPRHLVRRRGQEARLRCSPMKGHSHVYWYRQLPEEGLKFMVYLQKENIIDESGMPKERFSAEFPKEGPSILRIQQVVRGDSAAYFCASSPQGTTPNSPLHFGNGTRLTVT.

The gene calls are TRBV6-1 and TRBJ2-2; 9 nucleotides agree with TRBD1. Germline values: CDR1 MNHNS, CDR2 SASEGT. CDR3 length: 17 residues. The V and J ends lost 3 bases and 1 base, in that order; junction bases with no gene match: 6. The CDR3 loop reads CASSEMRTGVNTGELFF. The CDR3 DNA follows: TGTGCCAGCAGTGAGATGCGGACAGGGGTGAACACCGGGGAGCTGTTTTTT.

This clone occurred once. The J gene is TRBJ2-1, the V gene TRBV6-2 or TRBV6-3, with 9 bases matching TRBD2. The CDR3 has 15 residues. From germline, CDR1 is MNHEY and CDR2 SVGEGT. V gave up 4 bases and J gave up 6 bases; unmatched junction bases: 7. This chain's CDR3 is CASSFYGTSINEQFF. CDR3 bases: TGTGCCAGCAGTTTTTACGGGACTAGCATCAATGAGCAGTTCTTC.

The J gene is TRBJ1-3, the V gene TRBV5-5, with D perhaps TRBD1 (6 bases). Germline assignment: CDR1 SGHKS and CDR2 YYEKEE (reference sequence). V was cut by 0 bases and J by 0 bases, with 13 bases left in between. There are 17 residues in the CDR3. The CDR3 loop reads CASSLAQGWNSGNTIYF. Written as DNA, the CDR3 is TGTGCCAGCAGCTTGGCGCAGGGGTGGAACTCTGGAAACACCATATATTTT.

The chain has TRBV6-6 and TRBJ1-6; D unclear. This CDR3 spans 15 amino acids. The germline V and J ends were trimmed by 0 bases and 9 bases, with 12 bases remaining between them. Germline assignment: CDR1 MNHNY and CDR2 SVGAGI (reference sequence). CDR3 DNA: TGTGCCAGCAGTTACTCGATTGACTCGTCTTCACCCCTCCACTTT. Translation gives CASSYSIDSSSPLHF.

The sample holds one count of this clone. This chain connects TRBV19 to TRBJ1-1; 8 nucleotides line up with TRBD1. The V segment lost 7 bases and the J segment 10 bases; nucleotides outside the gene matches: 5. Germline V gene lookup returns CDR1 LNHDA and CDR2 SQIVND (reference sequence). CDR3 length: 11 residues. CDR3 amino acids: CASNDRGVAFF. The CDR3 DNA follows: TGTGCCAGTAACGACAGGGGTGTAGCTTTCTTT.

This clone has only one observation. The rearrangement links TRBV6-4 to TRBJ1-1; the D is unclear. From germline, CDR1 is MRHNA and CDR2 SNTAGT. The CDR3 is made up of 13 amino acids. Trimming left V 4 bases short and J 0 bases short, with 6 bases between. The CDR3 nucleotides are TGTGCCAGCAGTGCGGAGCTGAACACTGAAGCTTTCTTT. Its translation is CASSAELNTEAFF.

The rearrangement uses TRBV12-3 or TRBV12-4 and TRBJ1-3; D gene uncertain. Deletions cut 1 base from V and 4 bases from J, with 2 bases between. This CDR3 has 12 amino acids. The CDR3 nucleotides read TGTGCCAGCAGTTTAGTAGGAAACACCATATATTTT. Residues: CASSLVGNTIYF.

This CDR3 reads CASSFLRYSNQPQHF. CDR3 bases: TGTGCCAGCAGCTTTTTGAGGTATAGCAATCAGCCCCAGCATTTT. The chain joins TRBV5-8 to TRBJ1-5; D is uncertain. The CDR3 length is 15 residues. Trimming took 2 bases from V and 0 from J, leaving 9 bases between them. Germline CDR1 and CDR2: SGHTS and YDEGEE.

The chain recombines TRBV5-1 with TRBJ1-3, with a tentative D call TRBD1 (6 bases). From germline, CDR1 is SGHRS and CDR2 YFSETQ. This CDR3 contains 16 residues. The V end lost 4 bases, the J end lost 0 bases, and 14 bases lay between the germline ends. CDR3: CASSPSQGLSGNTIYF. CDR3 nucleotides: TGCGCCAGCAGCCCCTCACAGGGCCTCTCTGGAAACACCATATATTTT. The entire variable domain, with the rest obtained from reference TRBV5-1 and TRBJ1-3, is as follows: KAGVTQTPRYLIKTRGQQVTLSCSPISGHRSVSWYQQTPGQGLQFLFEYFSETQRNKGNFPGRFSGRQFSNSRSEMNVSTLELGDSALYLCASSPSQGLSGNTIYFGEGSWLTVV.

This chain joins TRBV6-4 and TRBJ2-1; 13 positions agree with TRBD2. CDR1 and CDR2 from the germline V gene are MRHNA and SNTAGT. V shed 5 bases and J 10 bases; nucleotides not matched to a gene: 11. This CDR3 region has 16 residues. In nucleotides, the CDR3 is TGTGCCAGCAGTTCCACGACTAGCGGGGGGCAGGGAGAGCAGTTCTTC. Translation: CASSSTTSGGQGEQFF.